This T cell receptor beta chain was identified in a study of regulatory T cells in long-lasting Graves disease (dated by TCRdb to about 2021). In the study overall: Antithyroid drugs had been taken for less than 3 months by newly diagnosed Graves' disease patients. This study used TCR sequencing and RNA sequencing of peripheral blood to compare persistent Graves' disease patients against newly diagnosed Graves' disease patients. The study was conducted in China and was registered as a clinical trial. TCR sequencing covered 13 persistent and around 20 newly diagnosed Graves' disease patients, around 33 samples in total. Results and caveats for the whole study, not just this receptor: Persistent disease showed preferential use of TRBV28, TRBJ1-2 and TRBJ2-5, whereas newly diagnosed disease favored TRBV20-1 and TRBJ2-1. More public clonotypes were shared among persistent patients (approximately 3,000) than among newly diagnosed patients (roughly 1,000). Sequencing and analysis were restricted to the TCR beta chain. Persistent Graves' disease patients showed lower TCR Shannon entropy and fewer highly expanded clones than newly diagnosed patients, suggesting clonal expansion. As a limitation, the authors acknowledged that the small sample size may reduce accuracy. Peripheral blood alone was examined, since thyroid tissue, which constituted the primary lesion, could not be accessed.

The CDR3 measures 13 amino acids from cysteine to phenylalanine. Only the CDR3 region is kept as DNA, spanning 39 bases read in frame from base 1. V and J are truncated by 8 bases and 5 bases respectively, leaving an intervening sequence of 12 bases. As encoded in the germline V gene, CDR1 is MNHNS while CDR2 is SASEGT. This clonotype was picked up a small number of times. There is no known antigen for this receptor. No much larger clone exists at a distance of one base, and base qualities are not known. The sample's time point label is to be understood as: newly diagnosed GD, antithyroid drugs for less than 3 months. For both TCR sequencing and RNA sequencing, RNA was extracted from PBMCs using TRIzol. Graves' disease was diagnosed according to American Thyroid Association guidelines. Patients for the study were recruited at an endocrinology department in Xi'an, China. Each patient gave 7 to 9.5 milliliters of peripheral blood, collected in an EDTA anticoagulant tube. Ficoll Paque Plus density gradient separation was used to isolate PBMCs, and no additional T cell sorting was done. An Agilent 2100 Bioanalyzer and agarose gel were used to check RNA quality, and a NanoDrop 2000 was used to measure RNA concentration.

The library was prepared using multiplex PCR. The instrument was an Illumina HiSeq 4000. iRepertoire HTBI primers and Arm-PCR amplification of CDR3 regions were used to construct TCR beta libraries. PCR products were gel purified before sequencing. From the authors' description of their analysis: Gene usage analysis of CDR3 amino acid clonotypes relied on the roughly 60 TRBV and fewer than 15 TRBJ segments identified across samples. COPE and FqMerger were used to merge filtered high-quality paired reads into contigs. BLAST was used to align contigs to IMGT TRBV, TRBD and TRBJ reference genes, and CDR3 was defined according to IMGT. Clonotypes above 0.1% frequency were classified as highly expanded clones. Shannon entropy served as the measure of repertoire diversity, while the Gini coefficient captured V-J evenness. A clonotype was considered public if more than one individual shared it. The public sequencing data were trimmed at Q25 with fastp and processed into clonotypes with MiXCR by TCRdb, which kept only in-frame beta chains. Each record represents a unique CDR3 protein, reported with the most common genes and DNA among its rows. The V and J calls and clone size are TCRdb's, not the authors'. For this sample there are around 320,000 distinct CDR3 sequences; over 15% appear just once. Less than 35% of the sample goes to the ten largest clones.

These data were likewise used in another study, on T cells in Graves' hyperthyroidism and ophthalmopathy. The second study also describes: Stable Graves' hyperthyroidism was defined as no progression to ophthalmopathy during 18 months of follow-up. The hyperthyroidism patients were between 18 and 65 years old and newly diagnosed, with a disease duration of less than 2 months. Exclusion was applied to patients with uncontrolled infections, other autoimmune diseases, pregnancy or lactation. Diagnoses relied on clinical symptoms, serum thyroxine and TRAb, thyroid ultrasound and orbital computed tomography. A first-round RT-PCR of the TCR CDR3 used the HTBI primer set with the Qiagen OneStep RT-PCR kit. Blood samples also contained most of the expanded thyroid clonotypes (frequency above 0.001), which suggests that blood repertoires may reflect thyroid immune responses. A 13 V-J signature model separated ophthalmopathy from stable hyperthyroidism, with about 88% sensitivity and roughly 82% specificity in cross-validation and 80%/75% in testing. In validation, the model predicted progression to ophthalmopathy a median of around six months before onset, with over 60% sensitivity and about 72% specificity. A discovery cohort of roughly 96 patients, roughly 43 with Graves' ophthalmopathy and fewer than 65 with stable Graves' hyperthyroidism, was used to find distinguishing TCR V-J signatures. Prospective prediction of ophthalmopathy was tested in an independent validation cohort of under 20 hyperthyroidism patients and 17 patients who later progressed to ophthalmopathy. The approximately 90 discovery patients were divided at random into training and test sets in a 7:3 ratio. The study also compared thyroid tissue and blood T-cell repertoires from a handful of Graves' hyperthyroidism patients. Following sampling, methimazole starting at 30 mg daily was given to hyperthyroidism patients, and high-dose intravenous methylprednisolone was given to ophthalmopathy patients. Libraries were constructed in a second round of multiplex PCR, after which size selection and purification were carried out. Libraries were sequenced paired-end with 100 bp reads on an Illumina HiSeq2000. SOAPnuke was used to process the raw data, removing reads that contained adapters or uncalled bases, had a mean Phred below 15, or lacked an exact match to the constant primer or identifier. High-quality paired reads were merged with COPE v1.2.5, and unique nucleotide sequences were defined as clonotypes. MiTCR v1.1 was used to align clonotypes to the IMGT TRBV, TRBD and TRBJ reference segments. Analysis was restricted to V-J combinations with a frequency above 0.0001, which covered roughly 99% of repertoires. A TCS score was defined as the ratio of F50 (clonal expansion) to E x V (chaos), with BLOSUM62-based TCRdist applied between CDR3 peptides within each V-J. Welch's t-statistics and random forest reduced fewer than 600 V-J features to fewer than 15, which were used in a naive Bayes classifier (R e1071). Sample size was not statistically predetermined, and investigators were not blinded to group allocation. The paper describes TCR Vbeta CDR3 sequencing of 140 or so peripheral blood samples, made up of roughly 45 ophthalmopathy patients, approximately 73 hyperthyroidism patients and 17 progressor patients.

The receptor's source is a man aged 35 to 55 with Graves disease. Donor details come from another sample of the same person, matched by shared clones. The sample consisted of peripheral blood mononuclear cells (PBMCs), taken at new diagnosis, from a patient treated with antithyroid drugs. The rearrangement joined TRBV6-1 to TRBJ1-4; a tentative D call is TRBD1 (5 bases match). The CDR3 in this case is CASGQIGNEKLFF. The sequenced DNA is TGTGCCAGCGGACAAATAGGGAATGAAAAACTGTTTTTT.